This TCR beta chain was sequenced during a study of T cell responses to AZD1222 COVID-19 vaccine. Whole-study results and caveats: Just a handful of AZD1222 recipients tested seropositive at baseline.

In the case of this clone: What it binds is not known.

Sequenced by immunoSEQ multiplex PCR; TCRdb stores in-frame clones only, minus some. The profile shows approximately 90,000 clones, around 87% of them singletons. This sequence originates from an adult in good health. Material: peripheral blood, obtained on day 0 of AZD1222 vaccination.

Here the CDR3 DNA reads TGTGCCACCAAATTCAAAAGGGACAGGGGACAGGTCGGCGGGGAGCTGTTTTTT. Translating it yields CATKFKRDRGQVGGELFF. The chain couples TRBV24-1 to TRBJ2-2, with 10 nucleotides matching TRBD1. CDR3 length equals 18 residues. Unmatched junction bases numbered 18, after V lost 8 bases and J lost 7 bases. CDR1 and CDR2 (germline): KGHDR, SFDVKD.